This entry lists 9 T cell receptor beta chains sequenced from one sample in a study of a mutant IDH1 vaccine in newly diagnosed glioma. Stated time point: week 5, during vaccination. All doses held 300 ug of mutant IDH1 20-mer peptide, with topical imiquimod. Their antigens remain unidentified. The repertoire was sequenced with immunoSEQ multiplex PCR; TCRdb's copy has only in-frame clones and lacks some. Of nearly 35,000 clones listed, around 85% are singletons. The sequencing here drew on PBMCs, taken from a glioma patient whose treatment included an IDH1 peptide vaccine. The receptor set was obtained from a man aged 30-40 years with glioma.

V and J are TRBV19 and TRBJ1-2; TRBD1 agrees at 8 bases. V was pared by 10 bases and J by 4 bases, with 8 bases of the junction left unmatched. Germline CDR1 reads LNHDA; CDR2 reads SQIVND (reference sequence). There are 13 residues in the CDR3. CDR3 nucleotides: TGTGCCACCCAGGACAGGGTGGGCTATGGCTACACCTTC. Protein product: CATQDRVGYGYTF.

The chain combines TRBV7-2 with TRBJ1-1; no reliable D call. The CDR3 runs to 13 residues. The germline V gene has CDR1 SGHTA and CDR2 FQGNSA. The V and J ends lost 4 bases and 2 bases respectively, with 8 bases between them. This CDR3 is CASSYQVNTEAFF. CDR3 DNA sequence: TGTGCCAGCAGCTACCAGGTTAACACTGAAGCTTTCTTT. The complete variable domain, with remaining parts taken from reference TRBV7-2 and TRBJ1-1, reads GAGVSQSPSNKVTEKGKDVELRCDPISGHTALYWYRQSLGQGLEFLIYFQGNSAPDKSGLPSDRFSAERTGGSVSTLTIQRTQQEDSAVYLCASSYQVNTEAFFGQGTRLTVV.

This clone showed up just a few times. This chain links TRBV6-6 with TRBJ1-5, with a weak D call TRBD1 (5 bases). The CDR3 consists of 15 residues. The ends were cut back, 4 bases at V and 4 bases at J, with 14 bases in the middle. CDR1 is MNHNY, CDR2 SVGAGI, per germline (reference sequence). Here the CDR3 reads CASSSRGPRNQPQHF. The CDR3 DNA reads TGTGCCAGCAGTTCCCGGGGCCCACGGAATCAGCCCCAGCATTTT.

The chain uses TRBV5-1 and TRBJ1-2; TRBD1 aligns across 8 bases. Germline V gene data show CDR1 as SGHRS and CDR2 as YFSETQ. Trimming removed 0 bases from V and 6 bases from J; junction bases left unmatched: 7. The length of the CDR3 is 15 residues. In DNA, the CDR3 is TGCGCCAGCAGCTTGGGGGGGACAGGTTCGGATGGCTACACCTTC. Protein sequence: CASSLGGTGSDGYTF.

CDR3 sequence (DNA): TGCGCCAGCAGCCAAGTACGGGGGGAGATTAGCAATCAGCCCCAGCATTTT. It codes for CASSQVRGEISNQPQHF. The chain links TRBV4-1 to TRBJ1-5; D is possibly TRBD1 (5 bases). The germline V gene encodes CDR1 MGHRA and CDR2 YSYEKL. Trimming stripped 1 base from V and 0 bases from J, with 13 bases between. The CDR3 totals 17 residues.

This chain uses TRBV5-1 with TRBJ2-7; D remains ambiguous. The germline gives CDR1 SGHRS, CDR2 YFSETQ. The length of the CDR3 is 15 residues. The V and J ends lost 2 bases and 0 bases respectively, with 12 bases between them. CDR3 in DNA: TGCGCCAGCAGCTTAGAGCCGCTTAGCTCCTACGAGCAGTACTTC. Translation gives CASSLEPLSSYEQYF.

V usage is TRBV5-1 and J usage is TRBJ2-1; TRBD2 matches 7 bases. With V trimmed by 1 base and J by 0 bases, 10 bases remained unmatched. Germline-derived CDR1 and CDR2 are SGHRS and YFSETQ. This CDR3 is built from 18 residues. CDR3 coding DNA: TGCGCCAGCAGCTTGAGGGTTAGCGGGTCGAGCTCCTACAATGAGCAGTTCTTC. It translates to CASSLRVSGSSSYNEQFF. The full variable domain, with the rest looked up from reference TRBV5-1 and TRBJ2-1, is KAGVTQTPRYLIKTRGQQVTLSCSPISGHRSVSWYQQTPGQGLQFLFEYFSETQRNKGNFPGRFSGRQFSNSRSEMNVSTLELGDSALYLCASSLRVSGSSSYNEQFFGPGTRLTVL.

The V and J genes are TRBV27 and TRBJ2-7, with 10 bases lining up with TRBD1. V was clipped by 4 bases and J by 2 bases; unmatched bases: 2. CDR1 and CDR2 from the germline V gene are MNHEY and SMNVEV (reference sequence). This CDR3 comprises 14 residues. CDR3 sequence reads: CASSSTGGPYEQYF. CDR3 nucleotide sequence: TGTGCCAGCAGTTCGACAGGGGGCCCCTACGAGCAGTACTTC.

This chain links TRBV11-1 with TRBJ2-6; D not resolved. The CDR3 sequence is 15 residues long. V was cut by 1 base and J by 4 bases, with 8 bases left in between. Germline V gene lookup returns CDR1 SGHAT and CDR2 FQDESV (reference sequence). The CDR3 region has the DNA TGTGCCAGCAGCTTAGAAGGGTCCGGGGCCAACGTCCTGACTTTC. This translates into CASSLEGSGANVLTF.